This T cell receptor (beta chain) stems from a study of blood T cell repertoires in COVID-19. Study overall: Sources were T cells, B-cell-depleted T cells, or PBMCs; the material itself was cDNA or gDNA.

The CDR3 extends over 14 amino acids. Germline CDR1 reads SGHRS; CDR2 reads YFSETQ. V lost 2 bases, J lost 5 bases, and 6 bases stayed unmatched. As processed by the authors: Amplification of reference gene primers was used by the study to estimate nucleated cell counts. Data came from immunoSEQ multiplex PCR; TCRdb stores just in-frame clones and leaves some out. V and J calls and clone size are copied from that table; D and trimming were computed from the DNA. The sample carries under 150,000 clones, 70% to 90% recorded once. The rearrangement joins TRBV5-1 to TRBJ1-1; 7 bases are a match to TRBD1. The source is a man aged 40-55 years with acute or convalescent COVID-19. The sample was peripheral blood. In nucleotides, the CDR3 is TGCGCCAGCAGCTTAAGGACAGGTGATACTGAAGCTTTCTTT. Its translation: CASSLRTGDTEAFF. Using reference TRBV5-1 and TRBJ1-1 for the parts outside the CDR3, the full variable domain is KAGVTQTPRYLIKTRGQQVTLSCSPISGHRSVSWYQQTPGQGLQFLFEYFSETQRNKGNFPGRFSGRQFSNSRSEMNVSTLELGDSALYLCASSLRTGDTEAFFGQGTRLTVV.